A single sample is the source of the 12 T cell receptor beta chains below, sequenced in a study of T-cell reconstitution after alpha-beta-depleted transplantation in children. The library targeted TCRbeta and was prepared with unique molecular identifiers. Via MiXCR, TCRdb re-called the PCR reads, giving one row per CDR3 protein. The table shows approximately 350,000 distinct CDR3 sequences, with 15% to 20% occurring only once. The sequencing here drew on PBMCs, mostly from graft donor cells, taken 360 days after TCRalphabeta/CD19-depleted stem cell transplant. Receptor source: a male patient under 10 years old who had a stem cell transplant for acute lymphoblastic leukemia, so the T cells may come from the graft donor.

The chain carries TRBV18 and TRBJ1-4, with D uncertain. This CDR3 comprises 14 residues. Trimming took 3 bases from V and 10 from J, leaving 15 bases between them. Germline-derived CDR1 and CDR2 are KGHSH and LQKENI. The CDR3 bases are TGTGCCAGCTCACCTCCCAGCGTAACCCCAAAACTGTTTTTT. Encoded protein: CASSPPSVTPKLFF. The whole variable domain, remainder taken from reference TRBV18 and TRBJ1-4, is NAGVMQNPRHLVRRRGQEARLRCSPMKGHSHVYWYRQLPEEGLKFMVYLQKENIIDESGMPKERFSAEFPKEGPSILRIQQVVRGDSAAYFCASSPPSVTPKLFFGSGTQLSVL.

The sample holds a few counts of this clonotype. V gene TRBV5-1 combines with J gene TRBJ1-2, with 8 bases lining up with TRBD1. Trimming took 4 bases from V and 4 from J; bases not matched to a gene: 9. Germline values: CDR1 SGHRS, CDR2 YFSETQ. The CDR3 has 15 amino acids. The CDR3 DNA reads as TGCGCCAGCAGCCCCCGGGACAGGTGGACCTATGGCTACACCTTC. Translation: CASSPRDRWTYGYTF.

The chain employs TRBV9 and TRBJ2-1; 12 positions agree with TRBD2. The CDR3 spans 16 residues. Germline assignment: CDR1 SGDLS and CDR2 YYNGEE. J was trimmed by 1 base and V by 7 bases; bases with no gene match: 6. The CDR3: CASSGLAGSSYNEQFF. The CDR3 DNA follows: TGTGCCAGCTCAGGACTAGCGGGATCGTCCTACAATGAGCAGTTCTTC.

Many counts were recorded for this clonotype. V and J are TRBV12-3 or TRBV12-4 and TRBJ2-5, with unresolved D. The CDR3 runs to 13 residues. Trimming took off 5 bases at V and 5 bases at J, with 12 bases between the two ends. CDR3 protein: CASSPSEWETQYF. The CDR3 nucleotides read TGTGCCAGCAGTCCCTCGGAATGGGAGACCCAGTACTTC.

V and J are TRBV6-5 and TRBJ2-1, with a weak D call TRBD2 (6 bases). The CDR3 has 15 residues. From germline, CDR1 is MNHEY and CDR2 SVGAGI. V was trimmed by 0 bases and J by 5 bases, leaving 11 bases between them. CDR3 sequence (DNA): TGTGCCAGCAGTTACTCGACCGGGAGTCACAATGAGCAGTTCTTC. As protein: CASSYSTGSHNEQFF.

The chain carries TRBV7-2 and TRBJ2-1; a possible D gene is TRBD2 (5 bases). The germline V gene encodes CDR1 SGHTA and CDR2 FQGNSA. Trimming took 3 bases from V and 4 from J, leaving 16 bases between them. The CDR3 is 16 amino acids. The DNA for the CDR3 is TGTGCCAGCAGCTTGTCCCGGGGATCCAGTTACAATGAGCAGTTCTTC. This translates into CASSLSRGSSYNEQFF. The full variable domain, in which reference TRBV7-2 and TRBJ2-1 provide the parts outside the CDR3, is GAGVSQSPSNKVTEKGKDVELRCDPISGHTALYWYRQSLGQGLEFLIYFQGNSAPDKSGLPSDRFSAERTGGSVSTLTIQRTQQEDSAVYLCASSLSRGSSYNEQFFGPGTRLTVL.

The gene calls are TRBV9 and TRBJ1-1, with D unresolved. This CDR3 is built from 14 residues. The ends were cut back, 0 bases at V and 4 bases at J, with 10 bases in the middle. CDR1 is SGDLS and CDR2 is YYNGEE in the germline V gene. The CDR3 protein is CASSVGALSTEAFF. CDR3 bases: TGTGCCAGCAGCGTAGGGGCCCTATCCACTGAAGCTTTCTTT.

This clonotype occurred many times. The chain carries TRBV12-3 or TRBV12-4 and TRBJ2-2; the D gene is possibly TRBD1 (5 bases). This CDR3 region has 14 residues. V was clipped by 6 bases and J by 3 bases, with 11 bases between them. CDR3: CASRGPRDTGELFF. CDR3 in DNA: TGTGCCAGCAGAGGACCCAGGGACACCGGGGAGCTGTTTTTT.

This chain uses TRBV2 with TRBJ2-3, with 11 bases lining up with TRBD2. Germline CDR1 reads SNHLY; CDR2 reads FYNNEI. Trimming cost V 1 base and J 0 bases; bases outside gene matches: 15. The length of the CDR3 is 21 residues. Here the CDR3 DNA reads TGTGCCAGCAGTGAAGTAGCGGGAGGGCCGGATTTTTCTACTAGCACAGATACGCAGTATTTT. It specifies CASSEVAGGPDFSTSTDTQYF.

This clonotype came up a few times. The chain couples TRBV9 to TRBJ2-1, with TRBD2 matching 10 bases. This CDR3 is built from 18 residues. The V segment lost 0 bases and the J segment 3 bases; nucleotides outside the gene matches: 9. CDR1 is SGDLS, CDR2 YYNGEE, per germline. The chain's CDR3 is CASSVGLAGPFGYNEQFF. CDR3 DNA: TGTGCCAGCAGCGTAGGACTAGCGGGCCCTTTCGGCTACAATGAGCAGTTCTTC.

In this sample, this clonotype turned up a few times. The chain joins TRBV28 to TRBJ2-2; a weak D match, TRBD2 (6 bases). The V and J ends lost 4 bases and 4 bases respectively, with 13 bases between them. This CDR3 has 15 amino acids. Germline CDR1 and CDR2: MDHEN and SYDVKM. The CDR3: CASSSRLAVTGELFF. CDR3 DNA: TGTGCCAGCAGTTCCCGATTAGCGGTCACCGGGGAGCTGTTTTTT.

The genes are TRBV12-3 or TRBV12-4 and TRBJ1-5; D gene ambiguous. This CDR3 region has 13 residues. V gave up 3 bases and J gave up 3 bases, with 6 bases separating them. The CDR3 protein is CASSFAYNQPQHF. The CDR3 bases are TGTGCCAGCAGTTTTGCCTACAATCAGCCCCAGCATTTT.